This TCR beta chain was retrieved from a study of cytomegalovirus exposure and HLA in healthy donors. Study-level points and caveats: Cytomegalovirus-associated status was assigned to fewer than 200 TCR beta chains. Reportedly, cytomegalovirus status was diagnosed with high sensitivity and specificity. The study found most TCR sequences rare, yet found some public TCRs in many donors.

Some clones are missing from TCRdb's copy, which holds only in-frame ones; the method was immunoSEQ multiplex PCR. The profile shows over 200,000 clones, around 87% of them singletons. CDR1 and CDR2 from the germline V gene are SGHAT and FQNNGV. The CDR3 runs 14 residues. V gave up 4 bases and J gave up 5 bases, with 12 bases separating them. Concerning this clone itself: Antigen specificity is unknown.

What was sequenced was PBMCs. The V and J genes are TRBV11-2 and TRBJ2-1, with D possibly being TRBD2 (6 bases). The receptor was isolated from a woman aged 18-29 years in good health and CMV-seronegative. The CDR3 coding sequence is TGTGCCAGCAGCTCCACCGGAGGGAACAATGAGCAGTTCTTC. Its translation is CASSSTGGNNEQFF.